These 10 T cell receptor beta chains share one sample of origin, sequenced in a study of response to subunit inactivated influenza vaccine. TCRdb re-called the RT-PCR reads with MiXCR, one entry per CDR3 protein. The repertoire consists of hundreds of thousands of distinct CDR3 sequences, with approximately 14% occurring once and the leading ten covering 5.5% to 7%. The specimen was PBMCs from blood, collected around 14 days before vaccination. These receptor sequences come from a man in his forties or fifties who received an inactivated influenza vaccine.

The genes are TRBV7-8 and TRBJ2-3, with TRBD2 identical over 8 bases. The V gene end was trimmed by 1 base and the J gene end by 2 bases; junction bases not matched to a gene: 5. Germline CDR1 SGHVS, CDR2 FQNEAQ. The CDR3 is 16 residues long. This chain's CDR3 is CASSLGKREYTDTQYF. The DNA for the CDR3 is TGTGCCAGCAGCTTAGGCAAGCGGGAGTACACAGATACGCAGTATTTT.

The chain uses TRBV6-2 or TRBV6-3 and TRBJ1-5; D call uncertain. CDR1 and CDR2 (germline): MNHEY, SVGEGT. The CDR3 totals 16 residues. Trimming took 2 bases from V and 1 from J, leaving 12 bases between them. The CDR3 sequence is CASSYIGQGSNQPQHF. CDR3 sequence (DNA): TGTGCCAGCAGTTACATAGGGCAAGGGAGCAATCAGCCCCAGCATTTT.

This clonotype is a singleton in its sample. The chain links TRBV12-3 or TRBV12-4 to TRBJ2-3; D gene unclear. Trimming left V 7 bases short and J 3 bases short, with 11 bases between. This CDR3 contains 13 residues. CDR3 DNA: TGTGCCAGCATCAAGTGGGGAACAGATACGCAGTATTTT. Translating gives CASIKWGTDTQYF.

This CDR3 is CASSLGGLNSEQYF. The DNA for the CDR3 is TGTGCCAGCAGTTTGGGGGGTCTGAACTCCGAGCAGTACTTC. The chain employs TRBV12-3 or TRBV12-4 and TRBJ2-7; D is possibly TRBD2 (6 bases). This CDR3 contains 14 residues. V gave up 3 bases and J gave up 6 bases, with 15 bases separating them.

This clonotype has just a few counts. V usage is TRBV29-1 and J usage is TRBJ2-3; D possibly corresponds to TRBD1 (6 bases). The CDR3 runs to 15 residues. With 3 bases removed from V and 2 bases from J, the gap between germline ends came to 15 bases. Germline V gene data show CDR1 as SQVTM and CDR2 as ANQGSEA. In DNA, the CDR3 is TGCAGCGTTGATACCTTTGGGGGCCCCACAGATACGCAGTATTTT. This translates into CSVDTFGGPTDTQYF.

This clonotype was seen ten or more times. V gene TRBV12-3 or TRBV12-4 combines with J gene TRBJ1-1; 9 nucleotides agree with TRBD1. The trim removed 6 bases at V and 4 bases at J, leaving 0 bases unmatched. The CDR3 is 12 residues long. CDR3 amino acids: CASRTGGTEAFF. The CDR3 nucleotides read TGTGCCAGCAGGACAGGGGGCACTGAAGCTTTCTTT.

V gene TRBV30 combines with J gene TRBJ2-1, with D possibly being TRBD1 (6 bases). This CDR3 contains 14 residues. Between the trimmed V and J ends, which lost 4 bases and 4 bases, there was a span of 14 bases. In germline, CDR1 is GTSNPN, CDR2 SVGIG (reference sequence). This CDR3 reads CAWKQGIGYNEQFF. CDR3 DNA: TGTGCCTGGAAACAGGGTATTGGTTACAATGAGCAGTTCTTC.

This clonotype was counted many times. The chain has TRBV10-3 and TRBJ2-1, with 14 bases matching TRBD2. V trimming: 6 bases; J trimming: 9 bases; junction bases outside the gene matches: 7. The length of the CDR3 is 15 residues. Germline CDR1 and CDR2: ENHRY and SYGVKD. In DNA, the CDR3 is TGTGCCATCAGAAGGACTAGCGGGAGGAACAGTGAGCAGTTCTTC. It encodes CAIRRTSGRNSEQFF.

V gene TRBV6-2 or TRBV6-3 combines with J gene TRBJ2-1; D is unresolved. Deletions cut 6 bases from V and 4 bases from J, with 10 bases between. The CDR3 loop spans 13 amino acids. CDR1 and CDR2 from the germline V gene are MNHEY and SVGEGT. CDR3 DNA sequence: TGTGCCAGCAGACAAGTGGGATACAATGAGCAGTTCTTC. Amino acid sequence: CASRQVGYNEQFF.

This chain links TRBV9 with TRBJ1-4; D unclear. Per germline, CDR1 SGDLS and CDR2 YYNGEE. The ends were cut back, 4 bases at V and 4 bases at J, with 11 bases in the middle. CDR3 length: 14 residues. CDR3 protein: CASSPEVHNEKLFF. CDR3 bases: TGTGCCAGCAGCCCAGAGGTCCATAATGAAAAACTGTTTTTT.